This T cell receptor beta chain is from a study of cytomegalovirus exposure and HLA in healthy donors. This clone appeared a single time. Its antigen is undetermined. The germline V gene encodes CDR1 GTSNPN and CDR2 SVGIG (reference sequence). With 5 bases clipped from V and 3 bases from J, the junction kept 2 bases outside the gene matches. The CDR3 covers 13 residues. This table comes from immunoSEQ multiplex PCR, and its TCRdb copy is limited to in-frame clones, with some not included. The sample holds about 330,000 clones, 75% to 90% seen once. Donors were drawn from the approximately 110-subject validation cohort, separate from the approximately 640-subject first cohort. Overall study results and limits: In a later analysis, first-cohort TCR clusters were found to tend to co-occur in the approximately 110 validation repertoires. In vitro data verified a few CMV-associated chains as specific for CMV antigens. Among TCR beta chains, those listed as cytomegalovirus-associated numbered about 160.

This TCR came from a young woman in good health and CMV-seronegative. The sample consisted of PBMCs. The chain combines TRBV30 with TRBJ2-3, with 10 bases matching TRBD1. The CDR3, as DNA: TGTGCCTGGGGGACAGGGGCTACAGATACGCAGTATTTT. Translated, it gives CAWGTGATDTQYF.